The T cell receptor (beta chain) under discussion was sequenced for a study of molecular identifiers for immune sequencing clone quantification. Comment on this clonotype: The target antigen is unknown.

For bulk TCR libraries, previously described methods and listed TCR primers were used. TCRdb called the PCR reads again in MiXCR, with one record for every CDR3 protein. The data show some 320,000 distinct CDR3 sequences, 24% seen once. V lost 4 bases to trimming and J lost 7 bases; unmatched junction nucleotides: 7. The CDR3 spans 13 residues. The germline V gene encodes CDR1 MDHEN and CDR2 SYDVKM. Study findings and constraints: Clonotypes surpassing 20 RNA copies contained over 97% of effector molecules, versus under 1% in naive cells.

The material sequenced was naive CD8+ T cells from blood, with Jurkat cell RNA spiked in. The subset denotes: FACS-sorted CD8+CD4-CCR7+CD45RA+ naive T cells. V usage is TRBV28 and J usage is TRBJ2-7; 7 bases are a match to TRBD2. The clonotype originates from a human donor in good health. Some libraries in this study had Jurkat cell RNA spiked in. The CDR3 DNA reads as TGTGCCAGCAGTTCCCGCACTAGCGATGAGCAGTACTTC. Amino acids: CASSSRTSDEQYF. Combining the CDR3 with reference TRBV28 and TRBJ2-7 gives the whole variable domain DVKVTQSSRYLVKRTGEKVFLECVQDMDHENMFWYRQDPGLGLRLIYFSYDVKMKEKGDIPEGYSVSREKKERFSLILESASTNQTSMYLCASSSRTSDEQYFGPGTRLTVT.